One and the same sample provided the 17 T cell receptor beta chains below, sequenced in a study of T cells in Graves' hyperthyroidism and ophthalmopathy. Amplified TCR beta CDR3 regions came from RNA transcripts. The HTBI primer set served for first-round RT-PCR of the TCR CDR3. TCRdb re-called the multiplex PCR reads through MiXCR, storing one row per CDR3 protein. Among about 380,000 distinct CDR3 sequences listed, around a sixth were seen once. Input material: blood. The origin of the receptors is a man younger than 35 with Graves' ophthalmopathy.

There are a few counts of this clonotype. The chain links TRBV7-3 to TRBJ2-1; no firm D call. The germline V and J ends were trimmed by 3 bases and 1 base, with 10 bases remaining between them. The CDR3 has 15 amino acids. Germline CDR1 SGHTA, CDR2 FQGTGA. The CDR3 sequence: CASSLSPTSYNEQFF. The CDR3 nucleotides are TGTGCCAGCAGCTTGAGCCCTACTTCCTACAATGAGCAGTTCTTC.

This clonotype occurred many times. The V call is TRBV3-1, the J call TRBJ2-1, with 7 bases that match TRBD2. Trimming took 1 base from V and 0 from J; bases not matched to a gene: 6. In germline, CDR1 is LGHDT, CDR2 YNNKEL (reference sequence). The CDR3 contains 17 residues. The CDR3 reads CASSQGLAVLSYNEQFF. The DNA for the CDR3 is TGTGCCAGCAGCCAAGGGCTAGCGGTGCTCTCCTACAATGAGCAGTTCTTC.

The J gene is TRBJ1-4, the V gene TRBV11-2, with D maybe TRBD1 (5 bases). The CDR3 extends over 15 amino acids. Trimming took 1 base from V and 0 from J, leaving 6 bases between them. Germline CDR1 is SGHAT and CDR2 is FQNNGV. This CDR3 reads CASSLGRATNEKLFF. CDR3 nucleotides: TGTGCCAGCAGCTTAGGCAGGGCAACTAATGAAAAACTGTTTTTT.

This clonotype was recorded at least ten times. The gene calls are TRBV5-5 and TRBJ1-2; the match to TRBD1 covers 7 bases. V was pared by 3 bases and J by 3 bases, with 5 bases of the junction left unmatched. This CDR3 has 14 residues. Germline V lookup: CDR1 SGHKS, CDR2 YYEKEE (reference sequence). The CDR3 bases are TGTGCCAGCAGCTCAGGGGGAACGGACTATGGCTACACCTTC. Its protein is CASSSGGTDYGYTF.

Many counts were recorded for this clonotype. The chain recombines TRBV5-1 with TRBJ2-7; unclear D gene. Per germline, CDR1 SGHRS and CDR2 YFSETQ. Trimming removed 0 bases at V and 4 bases at J, with 8 bases between. The CDR3 has 13 amino acids. CDR3 loop: CASSLEPYYEQYF. CDR3 sequence (DNA): TGCGCCAGCAGCTTGGAACCATATTACGAGCAGTACTTC.

This clonotype has ten or more counts. The V and J genes are TRBV5-1 and TRBJ1-2; D unresolved. The V end lost 0 bases, the J end lost 4 bases, and 7 bases lay between the germline ends. From germline, CDR1 is SGHRS and CDR2 YFSETQ. This CDR3 region has 13 residues. The CDR3 spells CASSLESSYGYTF. In DNA, the CDR3 is TGCGCCAGCAGCTTGGAGAGCTCCTATGGCTACACCTTC.

This clonotype turned up a few times. The V gene is TRBV4-1, the J gene TRBJ1-5, with TRBD1 as a possible D gene (6 bases). The V end was cut by 3 bases, the J end by 8 bases, with 20 bases between. Germline-derived CDR1 and CDR2 are MGHRA and YSYEKL. The CDR3 is 16 residues long. Here the CDR3 DNA reads TGCGCCAGCAGCCATCCCCGGGGGGACCCAGGGGAGCCCCAGCATTTT. This sequence encodes CASSHPRGDPGEPQHF.

This chain joins TRBV19 and TRBJ2-5, with D hard to call. Germline V gene data show CDR1 as LNHDA and CDR2 as SQIVND (reference sequence). V lost 5 bases, J lost 1 base, and 8 bases lay in between. The CDR3 has 13 amino acids. In DNA form, the CDR3 reads TGTGCCAGTAGTGTCATCTTCCAAGAGACCCAGTACTTC. It is translated as CASSVIFQETQYF.

This clonotype has at least ten counts. The chain links TRBV9 to TRBJ2-1, with a possible D match to TRBD2 (5 bases). CDR3 length equals 12 residues. V lost 3 bases to trimming and J lost 8 bases, with 9 bases between them. In germline, CDR1 is SGDLS, CDR2 YYNGEE. The CDR3 DNA follows: TGTGCCAGCAGCGCGGACTGGGATGAGCAGTTCTTC. Its protein product is CASSADWDEQFF. Variable domain in full (rest from reference TRBV9 and TRBJ2-1): DSGVTQTPKHLITATGQRVTLRCSPRSGDLSVYWYQQSLDQGLQFLIQYYNGEERAKGNILERFSAQQFPDLHSELNLSSLELGDSALYFCASSADWDEQFFGPGTRLTVL.

This clonotype turned up a few times. The chain uses TRBV7-9 and TRBJ2-7; D uncertain. This CDR3 is 12 amino acids long. Germline-derived CDR1 and CDR2 are SEHNR and FQNEAQ (reference sequence). Between the trimmed V and J ends, which lost 5 bases and 4 bases, there was a span of 9 bases. CDR3 residues: CASSTHGYEQYF. The CDR3 DNA follows: TGTGCCAGCAGCACACATGGGTACGAGCAGTACTTC.

This clonotype was detected only a few times. CDR3 in DNA: TGTGCCAGCAGCCTCACAGGGAATTATGAGCAGTTCTTC. This codes for CASSLTGNYEQFF. The chain combines TRBV11-2 with TRBJ2-1; a weak D match, TRBD1 (6 bases). This CDR3 is built from 13 residues. V dropped 5 bases and J dropped 8 bases, with 13 bases sitting between them. The germline V gene has CDR1 SGHAT and CDR2 FQNNGV.

This clonotype was seen a handful of times. V usage is TRBV6-1 and J usage is TRBJ2-7; no reliable D call. The V end was cut by 7 bases, the J end by 0 bases, with 13 bases between. This CDR3 region has 14 residues. Germline loops: CDR1 MNHNS, CDR2 SASEGT. The DNA of the CDR3 is TGTGCCAGCAAGCTGAGCAGTAGCTCCTACGAGCAGTACTTC. This translates into CASKLSSSSYEQYF.

This clonotype showed up just a few times. This chain joins TRBV15 and TRBJ1-4, with no clear D. Germline V gives CDR1 LNHNV, CDR2 YYDKDF (reference sequence). The CDR3 covers 16 residues. The V end was cut by 0 bases, the J end by 0 bases, with 8 bases between. DNA of the CDR3: TGTGCCACCAGCAGAGAACCGGTCCCAACTAATGAAAAACTGTTTTTT. Amino acid sequence: CATSREPVPTNEKLFF.

The sample holds many counts of this clonotype. V usage is TRBV28 and J usage is TRBJ2-7; D is unclear. There are 14 residues in the CDR3. Germline loops: CDR1 MDHEN, CDR2 SYDVKM. V lost 2 bases and J lost 2, with 10 bases in between. CDR3 sequence reads: CASSLTLTAYEQYF. The CDR3 DNA sequence: TGTGCCAGCAGTTTAACACTAACCGCCTACGAGCAGTACTTC.

The rearrangement links TRBV18 to TRBJ1-2; possible D gene TRBD1, 5 bases. The CDR3 totals 14 residues. Trimming took off 2 bases at V and 7 bases at J, with 14 bases between the two ends. CDR1 is KGHSH, CDR2 LQKENI, per germline. This CDR3 reads CASSPAGPTTGYTF. The DNA for the CDR3 is TGTGCCAGCTCACCAGCAGGGCCCACAACTGGCTACACCTTC.

Comment on this clonotype: Just one base apart from a much larger clone, this may be a read error. The rearrangement uses TRBV7-3 and TRBJ1-5; 7 bases line up with TRBD1. This CDR3 contains 14 residues. Germline V gene lookup returns CDR1 SGHTA and CDR2 FQGTGA. V gave up 2 bases and J gave up 4 bases; unmatched junction bases: 2. CDR3 sequence (DNA): TGTGCCAGCAGCTTACAACAGGGGAATCAGCCCCAGCATTTT. Translating it yields CASSLQQGNQPQHF.

V gene TRBV7-9 combines with J gene TRBJ2-7, with 7 bases that match TRBD1. Trimming took 8 bases from V and 3 from J; bases not matched to a gene: 4. CDR1 SEHNR and CDR2 FQNEAQ come from the germline V gene (reference sequence). CDR3 size: 12 residues. This CDR3 reads CASRDRYYEQYF. The CDR3 DNA is TGTGCCAGCCGGGACAGATACTACGAGCAGTACTTC.